These T cell receptor beta chains were read from a single sample in a study of cytomegalovirus exposure and HLA in healthy donors. Sequencing was performed with immunoSEQ multiplex PCR; in TCRdb, only in-frame clones are kept and a portion is missing. The data contain under 150,000 clones, 55% to 75% of them singletons. Sequencing was performed on PBMCs. These receptors all come from a man younger than 40 in good health and CMV-seropositive. CDR3s include the opening cysteine and the closing phenylalanine or tryptophan. The order of the fields is V gene, D gene, clone size, J gene, CDR3 protein, CDR3 DNA. D genes are given only for firm matches. Clone sizes are given selectively: once, few, many, or a class where the clone is expanded.

V gene: TRBV7-2; D gene: -; clone size: -; J gene: TRBJ1-3; CDR3 protein: CASSFSPLDTIYF; CDR3 DNA: TGTGCCAGCAGCTTCAGTCCATTGGACACCATATATTTT
V gene: TRBV7-9; D gene: TRBD1; clone size: few; J gene: TRBJ2-7; CDR3 protein: CASSLERDRGSEQYF; CDR3 DNA: TGTGCCAGCAGCTTAGAGAGGGACAGGGGCTCCGAGCAGTACTTC
V gene: TRBV5-1; D gene: -; clone size: few; J gene: TRBJ1-2; CDR3 protein: CASSLTQGGHGYTF; CDR3 DNA: TGCGCCAGCAGCTTGACACAAGGAGGGCATGGCTACACCTTC
V gene: TRBV23-1; D gene: TRBD1; clone size: -; J gene: TRBJ2-1; CDR3 protein: CASRPGQGFHEQFF; CDR3 DNA: TGCGCCAGCAGGCCGGGACAGGGGTTTCATGAGCAGTTCTTC
V gene: TRBV27; D gene: -; clone size: -; J gene: TRBJ2-3; CDR3 protein: CASSLGKTGPSLDTQYF; CDR3 DNA: TGTGCCAGCAGTTTAGGCAAAACAGGTCCTTCTTTGGATACGCAGTATTTT
V gene: TRBV14; D gene: TRBD1; clone size: once; J gene: TRBJ1-1; CDR3 protein: CASSSSRDRGPWVLSYTEAFF; CDR3 DNA: TGTGCCAGCAGCTCATCTCGGGACAGGGGGCCTTGGGTGTTGTCTTACACTGAAGCTTTCTTT
V gene: TRBV5-1; D gene: TRBD1; clone size: -; J gene: TRBJ2-7; CDR3 protein: CASSPQTGSSYEQYF; CDR3 DNA: TGCGCCAGCAGCCCTCAGACAGGGTCGTCCTACGAGCAGTACTTC
V gene: TRBV5-1; D gene: -; clone size: -; J gene: TRBJ2-2; CDR3 protein: CASSLDPARGEAGELFF; CDR3 DNA: TGCGCCAGCAGCTTGGACCCTGCCCGAGGGGAGGCCGGGGAGCTGTTTTTT
V gene: TRBV5-4; D gene: -; clone size: once; J gene: TRBJ1-5; CDR3 protein: CASSLAGINQPQHF; CDR3 DNA: TGTGCCAGCAGCTTGGCAGGGATCAATCAGCCCCAGCATTTT
V gene: TRBV2; D gene: TRBD1; clone size: -; J gene: TRBJ1-4; CDR3 protein: CASSPRGTESTNEKLFF; CDR3 DNA: TGTGCCAGCAGCCCCAGAGGGACAGAATCAACTAATGAAAAACTGTTTTTT
V gene: TRBV5-6; D gene: -; clone size: -; J gene: TRBJ2-1; CDR3 protein: CASSSQEYNEQFF; CDR3 DNA: TGTGCCAGCAGCTCCCAGGAATACAATGAGCAGTTCTTC
V gene: TRBV28; D gene: -; clone size: -; J gene: TRBJ1-2; CDR3 protein: CASSFQANYGYTF; CDR3 DNA: TGTGCCAGCAGTTTTCAGGCTAACTATGGCTACACCTTC
V gene: TRBV5-8; D gene: -; clone size: -; J gene: TRBJ1-2; CDR3 protein: CASSNYRQDNYGYTF; CDR3 DNA: TGTGCCAGCAGCAACTATAGACAGGATAACTATGGCTACACCTTC
V gene: TRBV6-5; D gene: -; clone size: -; J gene: TRBJ2-2; CDR3 protein: CATQKSGMGTGELFF; CDR3 DNA: TGTGCCACCCAGAAGTCGGGGATGGGCACCGGGGAGCTGTTTTTT
V gene: TRBV5-4; D gene: -; clone size: -; J gene: TRBJ2-7; CDR3 protein: CASSYRDSYEQYF; CDR3 DNA: TGTGCCAGCAGCTACAGGGACTCCTACGAGCAGTACTTC
V gene: TRBV2; D gene: TRBD1; clone size: few; J gene: TRBJ2-7; CDR3 protein: CASQKGDRFSSYEQYF; CDR3 DNA: TGTGCCAGCCAGAAGGGGGACAGGTTCAGCTCCTACGAGCAGTACTTC
V gene: TRBV7-4; D gene: -; clone size: medium-sized; J gene: TRBJ2-2; CDR3 protein: CASSPPSGENTGELFF; CDR3 DNA: TGTGCCAGCAGCCCGCCGAGCGGTGAGAACACCGGGGAGCTGTTTTTT
V gene: TRBV2; D gene: TRBD1; clone size: -; J gene: TRBJ1-5; CDR3 protein: CASNRQGALGQPQHF; CDR3 DNA: TGTGCCAGCAACAGACAGGGGGCCCTGGGTCAGCCCCAGCATTTT
V gene: TRBV28; D gene: TRBD1; clone size: once; J gene: TRBJ1-1; CDR3 protein: CASSFRNRGMPFTFF; CDR3 DNA: TGTGCCAGCAGTTTTAGAAACAGGGGGATGCCCTTTACTTTCTTT
V gene: TRBV2; D gene: -; clone size: few; J gene: TRBJ1-1; CDR3 protein: CASSDSATLNTEAFF; CDR3 DNA: TGTGCCAGCAGTGACAGCGCAACCCTGAACACTGAAGCTTTCTTT
V gene: TRBV6-5; D gene: -; clone size: -; J gene: TRBJ2-7; CDR3 protein: CASSSERGSYEQYF; CDR3 DNA: TGTGCCAGCAGTTCCGAAAGGGGCTCCTACGAGCAGTACTTC
V gene: TRBV10-1; D gene: -; clone size: -; J gene: TRBJ2-5; CDR3 protein: CASSDHDTQETQYF; CDR3 DNA: TGCGCCAGCAGTGACCACGACACTCAAGAGACCCAGTACTTC
V gene: TRBV5-1; D gene: -; clone size: -; J gene: TRBJ2-7; CDR3 protein: CASSLEAGAYEQYF; CDR3 DNA: TGCGCCAGCAGCTTGGAGGCCGGAGCTTACGAGCAGTACTTC
V gene: TRBV5-4; D gene: TRBD1; clone size: -; J gene: TRBJ2-5; CDR3 protein: CASSRTGEGETQYF; CDR3 DNA: TGTGCCAGCAGCAGGACAGGGGAGGGGGAGACCCAGTACTTC
V gene: TRBV15; D gene: TRBD2; clone size: -; J gene: TRBJ2-5; CDR3 protein: CATRGGIAGEETQYF; CDR3 DNA: TGTGCCACCAGGGGAGGAATAGCGGGAGAAGAGACCCAGTACTTC
V gene: TRBV5-1; D gene: TRBD2; clone size: few; J gene: TRBJ2-1; CDR3 protein: CASSLETSGSGNEQFF; CDR3 DNA: TGCGCCAGCAGCTTGGAGACTAGCGGGAGTGGGAATGAGCAGTTCTTC
V gene: TRBV6-5; D gene: TRBD1; clone size: -; J gene: TRBJ2-2; CDR3 protein: CASSRQGSGELFF; CDR3 DNA: TGTGCCAGCAGTAGACAGGGCAGCGGGGAGCTGTTTTTT
V gene: TRBV7-7; D gene: TRBD1; clone size: -; J gene: TRBJ2-5; CDR3 protein: CASSLTGGYLETQYF; CDR3 DNA: TGTGCTAGCAGCTTGACAGGGGGCTATTTGGAGACCCAGTACTTC
V gene: TRBV5-1; D gene: -; clone size: -; J gene: TRBJ2-7; CDR3 protein: CASSVQGMGAYEQYF; CDR3 DNA: TGCGCCAGCAGCGTCCAGGGTATGGGGGCCTACGAGCAGTACTTC
V gene: TRBV29-1; D gene: TRBD1; clone size: -; J gene: TRBJ1-2; CDR3 protein: CSVEGPGTGGYGYTF; CDR3 DNA: TGCAGCGTTGAAGGCCCGGGGACAGGGGGCTATGGCTACACCTTC
V gene: TRBV29-1; D gene: -; clone size: -; J gene: TRBJ2-3; CDR3 protein: CSVPVGGARDTQYF; CDR3 DNA: TGCAGCGTCCCAGTCGGCGGGGCCAGGGATACGCAGTATTTT
V gene: TRBV4-1; D gene: -; clone size: -; J gene: TRBJ2-5; CDR3 protein: CASSQQSRLGQETQYF; CDR3 DNA: TGCGCCAGCAGCCAACAGAGTAGGCTAGGCCAAGAGACCCAGTACTTC
V gene: TRBV15; D gene: TRBD1; clone size: -; J gene: TRBJ1-2; CDR3 protein: CATSDIYRGRVDGHTF; CDR3 DNA: TGTGCCACCAGCGACATTTACAGGGGAAGGGTTGATGGCCACACCTTC
V gene: TRBV5-4; D gene: -; clone size: few; J gene: TRBJ2-3; CDR3 protein: CASSGRDIRTDTQYF; CDR3 DNA: TGTGCCAGCAGCGGAAGGGACATTCGCACAGATACGCAGTATTTT
V gene: TRBV7-9; D gene: -; clone size: once; J gene: TRBJ1-2; CDR3 protein: CASSLRQGMDYGYTF; CDR3 DNA: TGTGCCAGCAGCTTAAGGCAGGGGATGGACTATGGCTACACCTTC
V gene: TRBV7-6; D gene: -; clone size: once; J gene: TRBJ2-3; CDR3 protein: CASSLERDTQYF; CDR3 DNA: TGTGCCAGCAGCTTAGAGCGGGATACGCAGTATTTT